The 8 T cell receptor beta chains in this list originate from one sample, sequenced in a study of blood T cell repertoires in COVID-19. Some clones are missing from TCRdb's copy, which holds only in-frame ones; the method was immunoSEQ multiplex PCR. Among 130,000 to 150,000 clones listed, about 87% were seen once. Sequencing was done on a sample of peripheral blood. Every receptor here comes from a woman aged 40 to 50 with acute or convalescent COVID-19.

The chain combines TRBV7-2 with TRBJ1-1, with 10 positions matching TRBD1. The ends lost 1 base at V and 1 base at J; junction bases unmatched: 0. Germline V gene data show CDR1 as SGHTA and CDR2 as FQGNSA. The CDR3 contains 15 residues. The CDR3 sequence is CASSLGDRGNTEAFF. As DNA, the CDR3 is TGTGCCAGCAGCTTAGGGGACAGGGGGAACACTGAAGCTTTCTTT.

J is TRBJ2-2 and V is TRBV2; maybe TRBD1 (6 bases). CDR1 SNHLY and CDR2 FYNNEI come from the germline V gene. The CDR3 runs 13 residues. V lost 8 bases and J 2 bases, leaving 9 bases between the germline ends. CDR3 in DNA: TGTGCCAGCGTGACAGGAAACACCGGGGAGCTGTTTTTT. This encodes CASVTGNTGELFF.

The chain recombines TRBV18 with TRBJ1-1, with TRBD1 matching 7 bases. Germline CDR1 KGHSH, CDR2 LQKENI. The V segment lost 6 bases and the J segment 0 bases; nucleotides outside the gene matches: 10. The CDR3 is 16 amino acids. DNA for the CDR3: TGTGCCAGCTCGTCGGGACAGTCCTCGCTGAACACTGAAGCTTTCTTT. It encodes CASSSGQSSLNTEAFF. Using reference TRBV18 and TRBJ1-1 for the parts outside the CDR3, the full variable domain is NAGVMQNPRHLVRRRGQEARLRCSPMKGHSHVYWYRQLPEEGLKFMVYLQKENIIDESGMPKERFSAEFPKEGPSILRIQQVVRGDSAAYFCASSSGQSSLNTEAFFGQGTRLTVV.

The genes are TRBV7-2 and TRBJ1-2; tentative D call: TRBD1 (5 bases). Looked up from germline, CDR1 is SGHTA and CDR2 is FQGNSA. The CDR3 has 15 amino acids. V gave up 2 bases and J gave up 2 bases, with 12 bases separating them. The CDR3, as DNA: TGTGCCAGCAGCTTACAGGGTGGGGCCAACTATGGCTACACCTTC. This codes for CASSLQGGANYGYTF.

The V gene is TRBV7-9, the J gene TRBJ2-3, with 7 bases matching TRBD2. Germline-derived CDR1 and CDR2 are SEHNR and FQNEAQ (reference sequence). The CDR3 totals 14 residues. V was pared by 11 bases and J by 5 bases, with 13 bases of the junction left unmatched. CDR3 loop: CAFARDPGGDTQYF. The CDR3 region has the DNA TGTGCCTTTGCCCGGGACCCGGGAGGAGATACGCAGTATTTT.

The genes are TRBV6-2 or TRBV6-3 and TRBJ1-5; D is possibly TRBD1 (5 bases). Trimming stripped 4 bases from V and 2 bases from J, with 21 bases between. Germline V gene sequence: CDR1 MNHEY, CDR2 SVGEGT. The CDR3 length is 18 residues. The CDR3 here is CASSSPFLEGKGNQPQHF. CDR3 coding DNA: TGTGCCAGCAGTTCGCCCTTCTTGGAGGGGAAGGGCAATCAGCCCCAGCATTTT.

The rearrangement uses TRBV6-5 and TRBJ1-1; D is perhaps TRBD1 (5 bases). Trimming took off 1 base at V and 6 bases at J, with 12 bases between the two ends. CDR3 length: 14 residues. Germline V gives CDR1 MNHEY, CDR2 SVGAGI. CDR3 sequence: CASSYLAGVAEAFF. The CDR3 DNA is TGTGCCAGCAGTTACTTGGCGGGGGTGGCTGAAGCTTTCTTT.

The rearrangement links TRBV3-1 (or the pseudogene TRBV3-2) to TRBJ1-3, with 10 bases matching TRBD1. This CDR3 comprises 15 residues. Trimming removed 3 bases from V and 4 bases from J; junction bases left unmatched: 3. Germline loops: CDR1 LGHDT, CDR2 YNNKEL (reference sequence). The CDR3 DNA reads TGTGCCAGCAGCCACGGGACAGGGGCAGGAAACACCATATATTTT. Protein: CASSHGTGAGNTIYF.